Below are 11 T cell receptor beta chains sequenced from a single sample in a study of radiation and T cells in renal cell carcinoma. Profiling relied on immunoSEQ multiplex PCR, and the TCRdb table lists in-frame clones only, not all of them. The repertoire holds 45,000 to 65,000 clones, with about three quarters as singletons. Time point specified: baseline pretreatment blood. The sample's treatment: 15 Gy SBRT to primary tumor, nephrectomy 4 weeks later. The specimen was blood, collected from a patient whose treatment included radiotherapy and nephrectomy. Receptors originate from a man in his sixties with renal cell carcinoma.

The chain uses TRBV2 and TRBJ2-5, with TRBD2 identical over 7 bases. Germline CDR1 reads SNHLY; CDR2 reads FYNNEI. The CDR3 length is 14 residues. The V and J ends lost 6 bases and 5 bases, in that order; junction bases with no gene match: 9. The CDR3 protein is CASSVGLVGETQYF. The CDR3 DNA reads as TGTGCCAGCAGCGTCGGACTAGTTGGCGAGACCCAGTACTTC.

This clone has more than one count but fewer than ten. The V and J genes are TRBV6-1 and TRBJ1-5; 9 bases line up with TRBD1. Germline values: CDR1 MNHNS, CDR2 SASEGT. Unmatched junction bases numbered 9, after V lost 7 bases and J lost 8 bases. There are 14 residues in the CDR3. The CDR3, as DNA: TGTGCCAGCATAACGGACAGGGGTTGGGAGCCCCAGCATTTT. It encodes CASITDRGWEPQHF.

This clone has a single count. The chain is built from TRBV7-9 and TRBJ1-1; D perhaps matches TRBD1 (6 bases). Trimming stripped 4 bases from V and 6 bases from J, with 12 bases between. This CDR3 has 13 amino acids. In germline, CDR1 is SEHNR, CDR2 FQNEAQ (reference sequence). CDR3 in DNA: TGTGCCAGCAGCTCGGGGGGGCAGTCTGAAGCTTTCTTT. Protein: CASSSGGQSEAFF.

CDR3 in amino acids: CASSLRDRGDTDTQYF. CDR3 nucleotides: TGTGCCAGCAGCCTCCGGGACAGGGGGGATACAGATACGCAGTATTTT. This rearrangement joins TRBV5-4 to TRBJ2-3, with 11 nucleotides matching TRBD1. J lost 3 bases, V lost 4 bases, and 7 bases had no gene match. CDR3 length equals 16 residues. Looked up from germline, CDR1 is SGHNT and CDR2 is YYREEE (reference sequence).

The rearrangement links TRBV5-6 to TRBJ1-1; D is unclear. The germline V gene has CDR1 SGHDT and CDR2 YYEEEE. V was clipped by 1 base and J by 1 base, with 14 bases between them. The CDR3 is 16 amino acids. The CDR3 sequence is CASSLPPMSPNTEAFF. CDR3 nucleotide sequence: TGTGCCAGCAGCTTGCCCCCAATGTCCCCGAACACTGAAGCTTTCTTT.

CDR3 nucleotides: TGTGCCAGCAGCTTCAGTCTTCCGGGGTCGTCCTACAATGAGCAGTTCTTC. This codes for CASSFSLPGSSYNEQFF. This sequence joins TRBV5-6 and TRBJ2-1; TRBD2 is a possible D gene (5 bases). The germline CDR1 and CDR2 sequences are SGHDT and YYEEEE. Trimming left V 2 bases short and J 1 base short, with 16 bases between. The CDR3 is made up of 17 amino acids. Full variable domain (rest looked up from reference TRBV5-6 and TRBJ2-1): DAGVTQSPTHLIKTRGQQVTLRCSPKSGHDTVSWYQQALGQGPQFIFQYYEEEERQRGNFPDRFSGHQFPNYSSELNVNALLLGDSALYLCASSFSLPGSSYNEQFFGPGTRLTVL.

V gene TRBV5-1 combines with J gene TRBJ1-1; D is ambiguous. The germline V gene has CDR1 SGHRS and CDR2 YFSETQ. The CDR3 is made up of 14 amino acids. The germline V and J ends were trimmed by 0 bases and 4 bases, with 10 bases remaining between them. Written as DNA, the CDR3 is TGCGCCAGCAGCTTGGCCGCAGGAGCCACTGAAGCTTTCTTT. Its protein is CASSLAAGATEAFF.

The chain has TRBV4-3 and TRBJ2-1, with D possibly being TRBD1 or TRBD2 (5 bases each). The CDR3 is 13 amino acids. From germline, CDR1 is LGHNA and CDR2 YSLEER. The germline V and J ends were trimmed by 4 bases and 8 bases, with 12 bases remaining between them. CDR3 amino acids: CASSRGVRDEQFF. Here the CDR3 DNA reads TGCGCCAGCAGCCGAGGGGTAAGGGATGAGCAGTTCTTC.

The V gene is TRBV30, the J gene TRBJ2-7; D might be TRBD2 (6 bases). CDR3 length equals 14 residues. Trimming removed 1 base at V and 2 bases at J, with 12 bases between. Looked up from germline, CDR1 is GTSNPN and CDR2 is SVGIG (reference sequence). This CDR3 is CAWSGGTYTYEQYF. CDR3 DNA: TGTGCCTGGAGTGGGGGGACTTATACCTACGAGCAGTACTTC.

This chain connects TRBV11-1 to TRBJ1-2; 10 bases fit TRBD1. Germline CDR1 is SGHAT and CDR2 is FQDESV (reference sequence). V dropped 3 bases and J dropped 4; count of bases not matched to a gene: 5. The CDR3 totals 15 residues. As DNA, the CDR3 is TGTGCCAGCAGCTTCGACAGGGGGCAGGTCTATGGCTACACCTTC. Its protein product is CASSFDRGQVYGYTF.

The chain recombines TRBV4-3 with TRBJ2-1; no reliable D call. The V end was cut by 0 bases, the J end by 7 bases, with 4 bases between. Per germline, CDR1 LGHNA and CDR2 YSLEER. The CDR3 covers 12 residues. The CDR3 bases are TGCGCCAGCAGCCAAGATAGGAATGAGCAGTTCTTC. It is translated as CASSQDRNEQFF.